The 4 T cell receptor beta chains in this list originate from one sample, sequenced in a study of T cells after posttransplantation cyclophosphamide. Libraries were prepared by immunoSEQ multiplex PCR; TCRdb keeps only in-frame clonotypes and omits some of them. The table has roughly 14,000 clones, around 81% seen once. The material sequenced was memory CD4+ T cells sorted from PBMCs. The source of these receptors is a man aged 50 to 60 in good health, CMV-negative, and a related stem cell transplant donor.

This rearrangement joins TRBV23-1 to TRBJ2-1, with D possibly matching TRBD1 (7 bases). TRBV23-1 is noted as an ORF with a role that remains uncertain. The CDR3 length is 16 residues. V was cut by 6 bases and J by 7 bases, with 22 bases left in between. The CDR3 nucleotides read TGCGCCAGCAGCCTCTGGCCCACTTCAGGGGGGAATGAGCAGTTCTTC. Protein sequence: CASSLWPTSGGNEQFF.

This chain uses TRBV7-2 with TRBJ1-5; no clear D gene. Per germline, CDR1 SGHTA and CDR2 FQGNSA. Trimming cost V 5 bases and J 4 bases, with 15 bases left between them. The CDR3 runs to 15 residues. The CDR3, as DNA: TGTGCCAGCAGCCCAGCCGGGTTCCAGAATCAGCCCCAGCATTTT. Protein product: CASSPAGFQNQPQHF. Combining the CDR3 with reference TRBV7-2 and TRBJ1-5 gives the whole variable domain GAGVSQSPSNKVTEKGKDVELRCDPISGHTALYWYRQSLGQGLEFLIYFQGNSAPDKSGLPSDRFSAERTGGSVSTLTIQRTQQEDSAVYLCASSPAGFQNQPQHFGDGTRLSIL.

V and J are TRBV7-2 and TRBJ2-5; D is perhaps TRBD1 (5 bases). The CDR3 is made up of 16 amino acids. The V gene lost 1 base and the J gene lost 4 bases, with 16 bases spanning the gap. Germline CDR1 SGHTA, CDR2 FQGNSA. The DNA of the CDR3 is TGTGCCAGCAGCTTAGTGTCAGGGCCGAACGGAGAGACCCAGTACTTC. It encodes CASSLVSGPNGETQYF.

The chain uses TRBV28 and TRBJ1-1; possibly TRBD1 for D (6 bases). In germline, CDR1 is MDHEN, CDR2 SYDVKM. V was cut by 7 bases and J by 7 bases, with 19 bases left in between. The CDR3 length is 14 residues. In nucleotides, the CDR3 is TGTGCCAGCACCCAACTATCAGGGGTTGGTGAAGCTTTCTTT. Translating it yields CASTQLSGVGEAFF.